The rows below give T cell receptor beta chains drawn from one sample of a study of blood T cell repertoires in COVID-19. Data came from immunoSEQ multiplex PCR; TCRdb stores just in-frame clones and leaves some out. The data contain tens of thousands of clones, roughly 80% of them singletons. Material: peripheral blood. All receptors derive from a woman older than 75 with active or convalescent COVID-19. Each CDR3 is given with its conserved first and last residue. Fields, in order: J gene, clone size, D gene, V gene, CDR3 DNA, CDR3 protein. A D gene is named only where the DNA matches it firmly. Size values are once, few and many counts, or a class for expanded clones, and some rows have none.

>TRBJ2-3|few|TRBD2|TRBV11-2
TGTGCCAGCAGCTTAATCGGGGTCGGCGGGGGGGACAGCACAGATACGCAGTATTTT
CASSLIGVGGGDSTDTQYF
>TRBJ2-1|few|TRBD1|TRBV4-2
TGTGCCAGCAGCCAATTAACTAACAGGGGCAATGAGCAGTTCTTC
CASSQLTNRGNEQFF
>TRBJ2-5|.|.|TRBV29-1
TGCAGCGTTGAGCTTAGCGGAGAGACCCAGTACTTC
CSVELSGETQYF
>TRBJ1-6|few|.|TRBV30
TGTGCCTGGAGCCCCCTAGGGGGTTCACCCCTCCACTTT
CAWSPLGGSPLHF
>TRBJ2-2|many|TRBD2|TRBV7-9
TGTGCCAGCAGCTTAGCTCGGGCTAGCGGGTTCACCGGGGAGCTGTTTTTT
CASSLARASGFTGELFF
>TRBJ2-7|.|TRBD1|TRBV4-1
TGCGCCAGCACCTCGCCGGGACAGGGGAGCTACGAGCAGTACTTC
CASTSPGQGSYEQYF
>TRBJ1-2|.|TRBD1|TRBV3-1/TRBV3-2
TGTGCCAGCAGCCAAGATTATCAGGGGGCGGGAGGCTACACCTTC
CASSQDYQGAGGYTF
>TRBJ2-3|.|.|TRBV24-1
TGTGCCACCAGCGGAGCGGTTTCTTTGGCGGATACGCAGTATTTT
CATSGAVSLADTQYF
>TRBJ1-6|once|.|TRBV12-3/TRBV12-4
TGTGCCAGCAGTGCCCTCCTAGATTCACCCCTCCACTTT
CASSALLDSPLHF
>TRBJ2-1|.|TRBD2|TRBV9
TGTGCCAGCAGCGTAGATGAGGCGGGGGTCCAGAACAATGAGCAGTTCTTC
CASSVDEAGVQNNEQFF
>TRBJ2-2|.|.|TRBV7-2
TGTGCCAGCAGCTCTAGTTGGAACACCGGGGAGCTGTTTTTT
CASSSSWNTGELFF
>TRBJ2-1|.|TRBD2|TRBV23-1
TGCGCCAGCAGTACGGGACTAGCGGGGCCCAATGAGCAGTTCTTC
CASSTGLAGPNEQFF
>TRBJ2-1|.|TRBD1|TRBV18
TGTGCCAGCTCAACAGACAGGGGCAATGAGCAGTTCTTC
CASSTDRGNEQFF
>TRBJ2-7|.|TRBD1|TRBV27
TGTGCCAGCAGCCATTATCTCCCTGACAGGGGATACGAGCAGTACTTC
CASSHYLPDRGYEQYF
>TRBJ2-1|.|TRBD2|TRBV4-2
TGTGCCAGCAGCCAAGATGTAGCGGGGGGGCTGGGTAATGAGCAGTTCTTC
CASSQDVAGGLGNEQFF
>TRBJ2-7|.|.|TRBV7-8
TGTGCCAGCACAACAGGGCTCTACGAGCAGTACTTC
CASTTGLYEQYF
>TRBJ2-2|once|TRBD2|TRBV5-4
TGTGCCAGCCCCTCCCCGGGACTAGTCGGGCGGAAGACCGGGGAGCTGTTTTTT
CASPSPGLVGRKTGELFF
>TRBJ2-2|.|.|TRBV28
TGTGCCAGCAGTTTTCCCGGGGCCGGGGAGCTGTTTTTT
CASSFPGAGELFF
>TRBJ2-5|.|.|TRBV20-1
TGCAGTGCTCCTCGAGAGACCCAGTACTTC
CSAPRETQYF
>TRBJ2-1|.|TRBD2|TRBV7-9
TGTGCCAGCAGCTTACTAGCGGGAGGGAATGAGCAGTTCTTC
CASSLLAGGNEQFF
>TRBJ2-7|.|.|TRBV19
TGTGCCAGTAGTATATCAGGGGCTTCTTCCATCTACGAGCAGTACTTC
CASSISGASSIYEQYF
>TRBJ2-5|.|TRBD2|TRBV2
TGTGCCAGCAGTACCATGGGACTATTCCAAGAGACCCAGTACTTC
CASSTMGLFQETQYF
>TRBJ2-7|.|TRBD1|TRBV5-1
TGCGCCAGCAGCATCCGGGACAGGGCATCCTACGAGCAGTACTTC
CASSIRDRASYEQYF
>TRBJ2-3|.|.|TRBV5-1
TGCGCCAGCAGCTTCACAGGGATGGTGGATACGCAGTATTTT
CASSFTGMVDTQYF
>TRBJ2-1|.|TRBD1|TRBV7-2
TGTGCCAGCAGCAGACTTTGGACAGGGGGCAATGAGCAGTTCTTC
CASSRLWTGGNEQFF
>TRBJ2-5|.|TRBD1|TRBV5-1
TGCGCCAGCAGCTTGGGACAGGGGGCTGGAGAGACCCAGTACTTC
CASSLGQGAGETQYF
>TRBJ1-2|.|.|TRBV21-1
TGTGCCAGCAGCAAAACACCCGAGGAGTATGGCTACACCTTC
CASSKTPEEYGYTF
>TRBJ1-2|once|TRBD1|TRBV13
TGTGCCAGCAGCTGGCGGGAAGGGGGACAGGGATACTATGGCTACACCTTC
CASSWREGGQGYYGYTF
>TRBJ2-5|.|TRBD2|TRBV19
TGTGCCAGTAGCTCATTGTCCTGGACTAGCGGGCAAGAGACCCAGTACTTC
CASSSLSWTSGQETQYF
>TRBJ1-6|.|.|TRBV6-1
TGTGCCAGCAGTGAAACCGGACCGAGGGCCCATTCACCCCTCCACTTT
CASSETGPRAHSPLHF
>TRBJ1-3|.|TRBD1|TRBV13
TGTGCCAGCAGCGCGGGACAGTCCTCGAGCACCATATATTTT
CASSAGQSSSTIYF
>TRBJ2-2|.|.|TRBV6-1
TGTGCCAGCAGTGAACCAGGGTCGGGCACCGGGGAGCTGTTTTTT
CASSEPGSGTGELFF
>TRBJ1-1|.|.|TRBV21-1
TGTGCCAGCAGCAAAATTGAATGGGACAGAGAACTGAACACTGAAGCTTTCTTT
CASSKIEWDRELNTEAFF
>TRBJ2-1|once|.|TRBV11-2
TGTGCCAGCAGCTGGGGAGAGCGAGACCCCTTCAGGAGTGAGCAGTTCTTC
CASSWGERDPFRSEQFF
>TRBJ2-5|.|.|TRBV19
TGTGCCAGTAGTAAGCCCCACGGGGAAGAGACCCAGTACTTC
CASSKPHGEETQYF
>TRBJ1-5|few|.|TRBV19
TGTGCCAGTAGGGACAGAGGGTTTAGCAATCAGCCCCAGCATTTT
CASRDRGFSNQPQHF
>TRBJ1-4|few|.|TRBV18
TGTGCCAGCTCACCACGGGCGCAGGGTAATGAAAAACTGTTTTTT
CASSPRAQGNEKLFF
>TRBJ1-1|.|TRBD1|TRBV29-1
TGCAGCGTTAAGGGGCAGGGGGGAAGATACACTGAAGCTTTCTTT
CSVKGQGGRYTEAFF
>TRBJ1-5|.|.|TRBV4-1
TGCGCCAGCAGCCAGAACCCAAGTACACCTCAGCCCCAGCATTTT
CASSQNPSTPQPQHF
>TRBJ2-5|.|TRBD2|TRBV7-2
TGTGCCAGCAGCTCTACTCCGGGACTAGCGGGGGGGCCGGTGAAGACCCAGTACTTC
CASSSTPGLAGGPVKTQYF
>TRBJ1-5|.|.|TRBV10-1
TGCGCCTGTCGCTCGGAAGCCGTTGTAGGACAGTTTGGTCAGCCCCAGCATTTT
CACRSEAVVGQFGQPQHF
>TRBJ1-1|.|TRBD1|TRBV7-8
TGTGCCAGCAGCTTAGTCCCCGCGGGCCCAGGGGGTAACACTGAAGCTTTCTTT
CASSLVPAGPGGNTEAFF
>TRBJ2-1|few|.|TRBV6-2/TRBV6-3
TGTGCCAGCAGTTACGGGGGGACCACTTACAATGAGCAGTTCTTC
CASSYGGTTYNEQFF
>TRBJ2-3|.|.|TRBV5-1
TGCGCCAGCAGCTTTAGCAGCATAGGTACAGATACGCAGTATTTT
CASSFSSIGTDTQYF
>TRBJ2-3|few|.|TRBV11-3
TGTGCCAGCAGCCAATCGGGCGGGACAGATACGCAGTATTTT
CASSQSGGTDTQYF
>TRBJ2-5|.|TRBD2|TRBV5-1
TGCGCCAGCAGCTTGGGGCTAGCGGGGGGGCAAGAGACCCAGTACTTC
CASSLGLAGGQETQYF
>TRBJ1-2|.|.|TRBV5-4
TGTGCCAGCAGCTTGGAAGTTGGCGGCTACACCTTC
CASSLEVGGYTF
>TRBJ2-3|.|.|TRBV5-1
TGCGCCAGCAGCCAGGACAGTAGCACAGATACGCAGTATTTT
CASSQDSSTDTQYF
>TRBJ2-7|many|.|TRBV28
TGTGCCAGCAGTGGCCCACCCTACGAGCAGTACTTC
CASSGPPYEQYF
>TRBJ1-1|.|.|TRBV6-5
TGTGCCAGCAGTAGCCCGGCCGTGCGGGCTGAAGCTTTCTTT
CASSSPAVRAEAFF
>TRBJ1-2|once|.|TRBV28
TGTGCCAGCAGTTTTCTCTCTGGCTACACCTTC
CASSFLSGYTF
>TRBJ2-5|.|TRBD2|TRBV28
TGTGCCAGCAGTCCGGGTTCTAGCGGGATGGGCGAGACCCAGTACTTC
CASSPGSSGMGETQYF
>TRBJ1-3|.|.|TRBV5-4
TGTGCCAGCAGCTTGAAGGCGGGGAACACCATATATTTT
CASSLKAGNTIYF